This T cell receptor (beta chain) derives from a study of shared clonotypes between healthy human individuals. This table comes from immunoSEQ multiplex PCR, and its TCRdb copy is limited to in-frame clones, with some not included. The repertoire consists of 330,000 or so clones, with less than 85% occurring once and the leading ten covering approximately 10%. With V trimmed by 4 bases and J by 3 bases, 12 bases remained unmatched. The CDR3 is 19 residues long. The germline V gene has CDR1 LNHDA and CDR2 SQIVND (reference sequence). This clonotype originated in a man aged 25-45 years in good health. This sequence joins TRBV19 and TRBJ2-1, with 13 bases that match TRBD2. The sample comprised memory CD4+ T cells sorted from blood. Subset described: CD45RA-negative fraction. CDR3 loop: CASSNPTGTSGKNYNEQFF. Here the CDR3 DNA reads TGTGCCAGTAGTAACCCTACCGGGACTAGCGGGAAGAACTACAATGAGCAGTTCTTC.